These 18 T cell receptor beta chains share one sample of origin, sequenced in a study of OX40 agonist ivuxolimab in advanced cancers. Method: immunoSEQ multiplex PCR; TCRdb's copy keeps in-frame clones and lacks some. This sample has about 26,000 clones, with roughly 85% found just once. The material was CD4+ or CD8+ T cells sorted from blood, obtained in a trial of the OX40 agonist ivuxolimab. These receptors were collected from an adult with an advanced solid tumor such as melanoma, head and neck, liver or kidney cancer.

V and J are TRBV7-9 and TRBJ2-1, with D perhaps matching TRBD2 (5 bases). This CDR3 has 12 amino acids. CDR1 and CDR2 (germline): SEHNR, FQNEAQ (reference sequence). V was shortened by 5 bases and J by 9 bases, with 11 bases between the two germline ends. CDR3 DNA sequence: TGTGCCAGCAGCATACTAGTGGGTGAGCAGTTCTTC. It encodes CASSILVGEQFF.

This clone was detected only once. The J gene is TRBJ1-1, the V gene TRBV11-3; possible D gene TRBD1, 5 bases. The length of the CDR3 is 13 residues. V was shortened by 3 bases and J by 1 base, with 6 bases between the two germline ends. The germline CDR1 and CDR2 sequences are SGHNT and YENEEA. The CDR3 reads CASSLRGNTEAFF. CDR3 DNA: TGTGCCAGCAGCTTGAGGGGGAACACTGAAGCTTTCTTT.

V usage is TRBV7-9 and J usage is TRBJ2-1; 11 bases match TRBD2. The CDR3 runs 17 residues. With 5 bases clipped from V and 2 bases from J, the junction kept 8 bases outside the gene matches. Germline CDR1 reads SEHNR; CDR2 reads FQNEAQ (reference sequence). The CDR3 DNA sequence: TGTGCCAGCAGCCACCCCTTTAGCGGGGGGGCCTACAATGAGCAGTTCTTC. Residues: CASSHPFSGGAYNEQFF. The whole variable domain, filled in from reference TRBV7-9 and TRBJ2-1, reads DTGVSQNPRHKITKRGQNVTFRCDPISEHNRLYWYRQTLGQGPEFLTYFQNEAQLEKSRLLSDRFSAERPKGSFSTLEIQRTEQGDSAMYLCASSHPFSGGAYNEQFFGPGTRLTVL.

CDR3 coding DNA: TGCAGCGTAGGGGGACCGTACCAAGAGACCCAGTACTTC. It specifies CSVGGPYQETQYF. The rearrangement links TRBV29-1 to TRBJ2-5; tentatively, D is TRBD1 (6 bases). V lost 6 bases to trimming and J lost 0 bases, with 11 bases between them. Germline V CDR1 and CDR2: SQVTM, ANQGSEA. There are 13 residues in the CDR3. Full variable domain (remainder filled in from reference TRBV29-1 and TRBJ2-5): SAVISQKPSRDICQRGTSLTIQCQVDSQVTMMFWYRQQPGQSLTLIATANQGSEATYESGFVIDKFPISRPNLTFSTLTVSNMSPEDSSIYLCSVGGPYQETQYFGPGTRLLVL.

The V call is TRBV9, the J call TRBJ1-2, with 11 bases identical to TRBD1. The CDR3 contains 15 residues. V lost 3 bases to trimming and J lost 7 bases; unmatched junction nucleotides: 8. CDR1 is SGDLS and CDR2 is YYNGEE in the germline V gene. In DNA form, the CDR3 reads TGTGCCAGCAGCGCCGGACAGGGGGCACCCTCTGGCTACACCTTC. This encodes CASSAGQGAPSGYTF.

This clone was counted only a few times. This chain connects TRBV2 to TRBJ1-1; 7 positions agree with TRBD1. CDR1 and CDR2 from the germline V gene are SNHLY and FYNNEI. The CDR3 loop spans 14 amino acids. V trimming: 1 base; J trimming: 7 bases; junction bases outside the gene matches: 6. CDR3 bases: TGTGCCAGCAGTGAAGAAAGGGACAGCGATGAAGCTTTCTTT. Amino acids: CASSEERDSDEAFF.

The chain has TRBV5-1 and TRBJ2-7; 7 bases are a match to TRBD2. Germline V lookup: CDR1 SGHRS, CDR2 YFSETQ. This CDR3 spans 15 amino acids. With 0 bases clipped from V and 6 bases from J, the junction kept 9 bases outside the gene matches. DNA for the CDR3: TGCGCCAGCAGCTTGGTGGGGGGAGGGCCCGGCGAGCAGTACTTC. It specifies CASSLVGGGPGEQYF.

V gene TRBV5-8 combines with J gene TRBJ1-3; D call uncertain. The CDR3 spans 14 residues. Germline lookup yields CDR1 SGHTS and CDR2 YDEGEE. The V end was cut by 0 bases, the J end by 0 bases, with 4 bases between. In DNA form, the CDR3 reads TGTGCCAGCAGCTTGGGACTCTCTGGAAACACCATATATTTT. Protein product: CASSLGLSGNTIYF.

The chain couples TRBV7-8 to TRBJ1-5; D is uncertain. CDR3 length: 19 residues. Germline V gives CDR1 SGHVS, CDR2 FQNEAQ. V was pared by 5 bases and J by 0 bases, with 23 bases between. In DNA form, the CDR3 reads TGTGCCAGCAGCCAACCGGAGGATGGGAGGGCTCCTAGCAATCAGCCCCAGCATTTT. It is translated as CASSQPEDGRAPSNQPQHF.

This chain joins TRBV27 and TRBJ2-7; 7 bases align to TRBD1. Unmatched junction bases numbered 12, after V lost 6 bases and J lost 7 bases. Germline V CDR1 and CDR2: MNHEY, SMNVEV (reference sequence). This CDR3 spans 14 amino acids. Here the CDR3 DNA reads TGTGCCAGCAGACCGCCAGGGGGAACTGAAGAGCAGTACTTC. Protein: CASRPPGGTEEQYF.

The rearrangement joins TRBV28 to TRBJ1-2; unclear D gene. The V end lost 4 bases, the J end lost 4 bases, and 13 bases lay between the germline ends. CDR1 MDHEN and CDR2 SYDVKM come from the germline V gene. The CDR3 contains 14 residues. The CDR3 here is CASSWVRQPYGYTF. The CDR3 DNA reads TGTGCCAGCAGTTGGGTCCGCCAGCCCTATGGCTACACCTTC.

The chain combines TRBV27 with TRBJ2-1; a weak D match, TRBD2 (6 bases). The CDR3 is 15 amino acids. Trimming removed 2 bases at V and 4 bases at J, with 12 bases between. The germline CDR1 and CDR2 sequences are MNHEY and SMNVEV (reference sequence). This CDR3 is CASSLTSRGYNEQFF. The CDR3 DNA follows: TGTGCCAGCAGTTTAACTAGCCGAGGGTACAATGAGCAGTTCTTC.

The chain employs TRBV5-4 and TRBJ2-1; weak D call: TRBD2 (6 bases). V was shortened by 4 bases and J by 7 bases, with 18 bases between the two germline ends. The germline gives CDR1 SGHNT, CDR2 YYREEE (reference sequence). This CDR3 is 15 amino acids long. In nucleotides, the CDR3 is TGTGCCAGCAGCCCTACTAGACTAGTGGGGAATGAGCAGTTCTTC. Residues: CASSPTRLVGNEQFF.

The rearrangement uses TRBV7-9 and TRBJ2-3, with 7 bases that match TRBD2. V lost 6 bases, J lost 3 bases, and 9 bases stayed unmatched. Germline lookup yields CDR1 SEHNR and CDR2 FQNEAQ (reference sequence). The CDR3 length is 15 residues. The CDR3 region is CASRISPGGTDTQYF. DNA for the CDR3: TGTGCCAGCAGAATTAGCCCGGGGGGAACAGATACGCAGTATTTT.

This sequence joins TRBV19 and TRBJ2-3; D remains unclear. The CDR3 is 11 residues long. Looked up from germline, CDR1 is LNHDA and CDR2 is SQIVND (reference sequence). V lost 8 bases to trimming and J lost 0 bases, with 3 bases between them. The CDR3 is CASGSTDTQYF. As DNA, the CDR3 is TGTGCCAGTGGGAGCACAGATACGCAGTATTTT. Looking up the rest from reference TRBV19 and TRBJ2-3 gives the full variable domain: DGGITQSPKYLFRKEGQNVTLSCEQNLNHDAMYWYRQDPGQGLRLIYYSQIVNDFQKGDIAEGYSVSREKKESFPLTVTSAQKNPTAFYLCASGSTDTQYFGPGTRLTVL.

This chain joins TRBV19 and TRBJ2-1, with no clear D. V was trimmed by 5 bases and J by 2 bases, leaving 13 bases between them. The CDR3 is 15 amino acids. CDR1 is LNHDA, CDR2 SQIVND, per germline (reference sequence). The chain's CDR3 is CASSFKPSPYNEQFF. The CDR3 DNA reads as TGTGCCAGTAGTTTTAAACCGTCTCCCTACAATGAGCAGTTCTTC.

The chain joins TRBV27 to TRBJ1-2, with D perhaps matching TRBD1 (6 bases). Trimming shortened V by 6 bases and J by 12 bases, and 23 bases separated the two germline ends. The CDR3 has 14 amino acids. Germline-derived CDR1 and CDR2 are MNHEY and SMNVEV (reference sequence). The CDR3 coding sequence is TGTGCCAGCAGCCCGACGCAGGGGCCAGCCCCCAACACCTTC. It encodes CASSPTQGPAPNTF.

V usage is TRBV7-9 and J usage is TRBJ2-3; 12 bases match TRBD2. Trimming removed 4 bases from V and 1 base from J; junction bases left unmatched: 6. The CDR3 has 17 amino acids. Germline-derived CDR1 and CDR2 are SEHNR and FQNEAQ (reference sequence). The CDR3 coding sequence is TGTGCCAGCAGCTCTAGCGGGAGGGAGGGTGGCACAGATACGCAGTATTTT. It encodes CASSSSGREGGTDTQYF.